This T cell receptor beta chain was recorded in a study of low-dose radiotherapy and immunotherapy resistance in tumors. Whole-study context: Each patient was administered nivolumab intravenously at 240 mg, which was a flat dose, every two weeks, along with intravenous ipilimumab at 1 mg/kg every six weeks.

CDR1 is LGHDT and CDR2 is YNNKEL in the germline V gene (reference sequence). CDR3 length: 14 residues. V gave up 0 bases and J gave up 10 bases, with 13 bases separating them. Stated time point: after trial treatment. Indicated treatment: LDRT plus nivolumab, ipilimumab, low-dose cyclophosphamide and aspirin (RACIN trial). Alpha and beta chains were covered, as first-strand cDNA relied on TRAV- and TRBV-specific primers. With a V-primer adapter and a constant-region primer, TCRs were amplified for around 20 PCR cycles. In vitro transcription amplified isolated mRNA. TCRdb used MiXCR to reprocess the reads, holding one entry per CDR3 protein. The sample yields about 84,000 distinct CDR3 sequences, around a sixth seen once. This clonotype has at least ten counts.

Sequencing was performed on PBMCs, taken after low-dose radiotherapy plus immunotherapy. This rearrangement joins TRBV3-1 to TRBJ2-1; D may be TRBD2 (5 bases). The receptor's source is a male donor with prostate cancer. The chain's CDR3 is CASSQDTLGGEQFF. Written as DNA, the CDR3 is TGTGCCAGCAGCCAAGATACTCTCGGCGGGGAGCAGTTCTTC.